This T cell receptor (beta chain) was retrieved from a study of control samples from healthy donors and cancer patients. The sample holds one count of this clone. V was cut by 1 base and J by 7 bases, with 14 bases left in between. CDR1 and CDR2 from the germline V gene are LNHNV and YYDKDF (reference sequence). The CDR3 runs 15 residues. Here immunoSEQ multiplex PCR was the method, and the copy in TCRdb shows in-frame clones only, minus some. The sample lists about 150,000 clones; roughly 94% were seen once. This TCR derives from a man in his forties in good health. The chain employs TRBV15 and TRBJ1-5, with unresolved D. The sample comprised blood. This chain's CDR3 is CATSRGGPSHQPQHF. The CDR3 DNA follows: TGTGCCACCAGCAGAGGTGGGCCATCCCACCAGCCCCAGCATTTT.